The 4 T cell receptor beta chains in this list originate from one sample, sequenced in a study of blood T cell repertoires in COVID-19. TCRdb keeps only in-frame clones here, not all; method: immunoSEQ multiplex PCR. Counted here are under 200,000 clones, almost 85% occurring once; the ten biggest clones make up 13% to 15%. Material for sequencing was peripheral blood. These receptors were obtained from a man between 18 and 29 years old with active or convalescent COVID-19.

The J gene is TRBJ2-1, the V gene TRBV5-6; 7 positions match TRBD1. This CDR3 has 16 residues. From germline, CDR1 is SGHDT and CDR2 YYEEEE. Trimming took 1 base from V and 7 from J; bases not matched to a gene: 11. Written as DNA, the CDR3 is TGTGCCAGCAGCTTGTTAGCCCGGGCAGGGGGAAATGAGCAGTTCTTC. It specifies CASSLLARAGGNEQFF. The complete variable domain, with remaining parts taken from reference TRBV5-6 and TRBJ2-1, reads DAGVTQSPTHLIKTRGQQVTLRCSPKSGHDTVSWYQQALGQGPQFIFQYYEEEERQRGNFPDRFSGHQFPNYSSELNVNALLLGDSALYLCASSLLARAGGNEQFFGPGTRLTVL.

This clone was found a few times. This is likely a read error, given that the CDR3 carries no conserved phenylalanine or tryptophan at its end. The limits of the CDR3 on the DNA are not certain, so only TCRdb's listed CDR3 is given. The genes are TRBV7-9 and TRBJ1-1; TRBD1, as called in the table, went unchecked against the DNA. Germline V lookup: CDR1 SEHNR, CDR2 FQNEAQ (reference sequence). With termini counted, the CDR3 has 10 amino acids. CDR3 sequence reads: CASSSRTGYD.

J is TRBJ1-4 and V is TRBV2, with 8 bases lining up with TRBD1. CDR3 length equals 13 residues. Germline assignment: CDR1 SNHLY and CDR2 FYNNEI. Trimming cost V 8 bases and J 7 bases; bases outside gene matches: 6. The CDR3 nucleotides are TGTGCCAGCCGCGGACAGGGTACTGAAAAACTGTTTTTT. Its protein is CASRGQGTEKLFF.

The rearrangement links TRBV28 to TRBJ2-5, with D perhaps matching TRBD2 (6 bases). CDR1 is MDHEN, CDR2 SYDVKM, per germline. The CDR3 is 15 residues long. Deletions cut 3 bases from V and 9 bases from J, with 20 bases between. The CDR3 region is CASSLIRERRGAQYF. The CDR3 bases are TGTGCCAGCAGTTTGATACGGGAGAGGAGAGGGGCCCAGTACTTC.